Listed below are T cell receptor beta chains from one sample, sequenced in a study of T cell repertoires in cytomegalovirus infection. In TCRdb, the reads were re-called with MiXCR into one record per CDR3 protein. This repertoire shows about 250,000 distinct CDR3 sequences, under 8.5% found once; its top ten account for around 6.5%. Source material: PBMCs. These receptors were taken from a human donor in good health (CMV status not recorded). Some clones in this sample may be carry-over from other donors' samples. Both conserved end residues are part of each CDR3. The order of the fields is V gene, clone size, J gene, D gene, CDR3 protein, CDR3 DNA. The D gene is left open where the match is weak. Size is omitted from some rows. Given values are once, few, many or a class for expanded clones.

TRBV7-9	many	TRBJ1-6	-	CASASYRDSPLHF	TGTGCCAGCGCCTCCTACAGGGATTCACCCCTCCACTTT
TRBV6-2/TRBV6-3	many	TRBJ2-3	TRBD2	CASRPEGLAGGRVTDTQYF	TGTGCCAGCAGACCAGAAGGACTAGCGGGGGGGAGGGTCACAGATACGCAGTATTTT
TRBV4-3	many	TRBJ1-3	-	CASSQDGAGSGNTIYF	TGCGCCAGCAGCCAAGACGGGGCGGGTAGTGGAAACACCATATATTTT
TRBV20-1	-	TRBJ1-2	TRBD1	CSANSKQGAHYGYTF	TGCAGTGCAAATTCTAAACAGGGGGCCCACTATGGCTACACCTTC
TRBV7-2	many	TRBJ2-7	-	CASSLSLDSFYEQYF	TGTGCCAGCAGCTTAAGTCTGGACAGTTTCTACGAGCAGTACTTC
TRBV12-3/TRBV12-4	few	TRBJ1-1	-	CASSPRRGSTEAFF	TGTGCCAGCAGTCCCCGCAGGGGATCAACTGAAGCTTTCTTT
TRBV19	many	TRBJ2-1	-	CASSILGGNEQFF	TGTGCCAGTAGTATTCTCGGGGGCAATGAGCAGTTCTTC
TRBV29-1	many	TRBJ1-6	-	CSVDGHNSPLHF	TGCAGCGTTGACGGCCATAATTCACCCCTCCACTTT
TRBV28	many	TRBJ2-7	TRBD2	CASSSISGGRYEQYF	TGTGCCAGCAGTTCCATTAGCGGGGGTCGCTACGAGCAGTACTTC
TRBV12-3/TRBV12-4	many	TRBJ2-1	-	CASTSYNEQFF	TGTGCCAGCACTTCCTACAATGAGCAGTTCTTC
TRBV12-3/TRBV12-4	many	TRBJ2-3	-	CASSFRTTDTQYF	TGTGCCAGCAGTTTTAGAACCACAGATACGCAGTATTTT
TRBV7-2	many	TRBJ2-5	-	CASSLERQETQYF	TGTGCCAGCAGCCTTGAGCGCCAAGAGACCCAGTACTTC
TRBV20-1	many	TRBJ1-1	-	CSANTGTVNTEAFF	TGCAGTGCTAACACCGGGACGGTGAACACTGAAGCTTTCTTT
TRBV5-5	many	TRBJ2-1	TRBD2	CASSTGLASGGFF	TGTGCCAGCAGCACGGGACTAGCCTCTGGTGGGTTCTTC
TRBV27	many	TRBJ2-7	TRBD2	CASSSFGGSGYEQYF	TGTGCCAGCAGTAGCTTCGGGGGGAGTGGCTACGAGCAGTACTTC
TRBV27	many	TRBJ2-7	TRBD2	CASSLSGLAALNPYEQYF	TGTGCCAGCAGTTTATCTGGTCTAGCGGCCCTCAACCCCTACGAGCAGTACTTC
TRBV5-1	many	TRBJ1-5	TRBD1	CASSFGGQDDGPQHF	TGCGCCAGCAGCTTCGGCGGACAGGACGATGGGCCCCAGCATTTT
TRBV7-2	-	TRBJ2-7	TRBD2	CASSLEGTSGIAYEQYF	TGTGCCAGCAGCTTAGAAGGGACTAGCGGGATTGCCTACGAGCAGTACTTC
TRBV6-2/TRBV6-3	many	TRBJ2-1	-	CASSYIGGESYNEQFF	TGTGCCAGCAGTTACATAGGGGGGGAGTCCTACAATGAGCAGTTCTTC
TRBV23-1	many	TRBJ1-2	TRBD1	CASSSSTGVNDGYTF	TGCGCCAGCAGTTCCTCGACAGGGGTGAATGATGGCTACACCTTC
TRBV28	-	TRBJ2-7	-	CASSFQWRDDTYEQYF	TGTGCCAGCAGTTTCCAGTGGCGGGATGACACCTACGAGCAGTACTTC
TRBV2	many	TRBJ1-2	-	CASSERGYYGYTF	TGTGCCAGCAGTGAACGTGGGTACTATGGCTACACCTTC